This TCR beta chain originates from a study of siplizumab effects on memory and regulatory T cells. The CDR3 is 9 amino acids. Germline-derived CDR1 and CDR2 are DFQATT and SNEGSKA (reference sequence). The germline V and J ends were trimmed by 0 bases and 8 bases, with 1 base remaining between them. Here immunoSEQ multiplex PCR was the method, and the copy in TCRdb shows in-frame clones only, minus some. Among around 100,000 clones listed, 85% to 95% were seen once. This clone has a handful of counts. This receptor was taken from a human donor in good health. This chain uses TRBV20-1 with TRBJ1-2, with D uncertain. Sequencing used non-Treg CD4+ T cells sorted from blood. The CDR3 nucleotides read TGCAGTGCTAGAGAGGGCTACACCTTC. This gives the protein CSAREGYTF.